This T cell receptor (beta chain) was sequenced for a study of ipilimumab plus nivolumab after autologous stem cell transplantation. Study at large: Median doses per patient: a few ipilimumab, about eight nivolumab.

Germline V CDR1 and CDR2: PRHDT, FYEKMQ (reference sequence). V was clipped by 5 bases and J by 0 bases, with 17 bases between them. The CDR3 has 18 residues. Profiled with immunoSEQ multiplex PCR; TCRdb holds only in-frame clones, not every one. The sample holds approximately 84,000 clones, approximately 83% seen once. Checkpoint therapy with ipilimumab 1 mg/kg began 14 to 28 days after transplant. Patients got 3 mg/kg IV nivolumab weeks 1, 4, 7, 10, then biweekly through week 26. This TCR was recovered from a male donor with diffuse large B-cell lymphoma. The V call is TRBV13, the J call TRBJ2-6; a weak D match, TRBD1 (7 bases). Specimen: PBMCs, collected in a trial of ipilimumab plus nivolumab as post-transplant consolidation. The CDR3 reads CASSHPPGGGSGANVLTF. The CDR3 DNA sequence: TGTGCCAGCAGCCACCCTCCAGGGGGAGGCTCTGGGGCCAACGTCCTGACTTTC.